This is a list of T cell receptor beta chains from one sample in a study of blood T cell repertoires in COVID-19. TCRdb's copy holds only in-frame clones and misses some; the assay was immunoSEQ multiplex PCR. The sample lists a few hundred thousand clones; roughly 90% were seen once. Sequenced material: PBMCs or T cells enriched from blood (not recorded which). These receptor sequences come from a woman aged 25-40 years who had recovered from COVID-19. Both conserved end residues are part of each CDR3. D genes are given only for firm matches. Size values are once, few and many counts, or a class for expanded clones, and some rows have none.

TGTGCCAGCAGCCCCTCTAGCGGGAGGGCAGATACGCAGTATTTT,CASSPSSGRADTQYF,TRBJ2-3,-,15,TRBD2,TRBV7-3
TGTGCCAGCAGCTTACAGGCCAGTCGGACCGGGGAGCTGTTTTTT,CASSLQASRTGELFF,TRBJ2-2,-,15,-,TRBV7-2
TGTGCCTGGAATCCCGACAGGGGCACTGAAGCTTTCTTT,CAWNPDRGTEAFF,TRBJ1-1,-,13,TRBD1,TRBV30
TGTGCCAGCAGCCGCGGGACTAGCGGCACAGATACGCAGTATTTT,CASSRGTSGTDTQYF,TRBJ2-3,-,15,TRBD2,TRBV7-8
TGTGCCAGCAGCTCGTCCCGACAGAATGAGCAGTTCTTC,CASSSSRQNEQFF,TRBJ2-1,few,13,-,TRBV11-3
TGCAGCGTTGCTCTAGCGGGTGGGCCGCAGTACTTC,CSVALAGGPQYF,TRBJ2-7,once,12,TRBD2,TRBV29-1
TGTGCCAGCAAAAGAGCGGGAGGTATCCCCGGGGAGCAGTTCTTC,CASKRAGGIPGEQFF,TRBJ2-1,-,15,TRBD2,TRBV6-5
TGTGCCAGCGCTCTCGGGACAGACTACAATGAGCAGTTCTTC,CASALGTDYNEQFF,TRBJ2-1,-,14,TRBD1,TRBV28
TGTGCCTGGAGTGTAGTCAGGGCTGGGGCCAACGTCCTGACTTTC,CAWSVVRAGANVLTF,TRBJ2-6,-,15,-,TRBV30
TGTGCCACCAGTGGAGCAGCCGCTAGCTCCTACAATGAGCAGTTCTTC,CATSGAAASSYNEQFF,TRBJ2-1,-,16,-,TRBV24-1
TGTGCCAGCAGTTACTCGATCTTGGCAGGGGGCGTCGAGACCGGGGAGCTGTTTTTT,CASSYSILAGGVETGELFF,TRBJ2-2,-,19,TRBD1,TRBV6-2/TRBV6-3
TGTGCCAGCAGTGGACAGGGAGGTAGCACTGAAGCTTTCTTT,CASSGQGGSTEAFF,TRBJ1-1,-,14,TRBD1,TRBV25-1
TGTGCCAGTAGAACCGGGACTAGTTGGGCAAGTGAGCAGTTCTTC,CASRTGTSWASEQFF,TRBJ2-1,-,15,TRBD2,TRBV19
TGCGCCAGCAGTCACCGTCCGTTCGTGGGAGGGTACAATGAGCAGTTCTTC,CASSHRPFVGGYNEQFF,TRBJ2-1,-,17,TRBD2,TRBV23-1
TGTGCCACCTCACTGGGACTAGCGGGAACGACCGGGGAGCTGTTTTTT,CATSLGLAGTTGELFF,TRBJ2-2,-,16,TRBD2,TRBV7-3
TGCAGCGTTGAGGGACTAGCTGACGAGCAGTACTTC,CSVEGLADEQYF,TRBJ2-7,-,12,TRBD2,TRBV29-1
TGTGCCAGCAGCTTAGATCTAGCGGGAGGGTTGGAGACCCAGTACTTC,CASSLDLAGGLETQYF,TRBJ2-5,-,16,TRBD2,TRBV7-9
TGTGCCAGCGCCGCCGGGACTAGCGGGGGAAAGGGCACCGGGGAGCTGTTTTTT,CASAAGTSGGKGTGELFF,TRBJ2-2,once,18,TRBD2,TRBV19
TGTGCCAGCAGCCAAGTAGAGGGTTTCCCCTCCTTGCACGAGCAGTACTTC,CASSQVEGFPSLHEQYF,TRBJ2-7,-,17,-,TRBV3-1/TRBV3-2
TGTGCCATCAGTGAGAGTGGCGGCGGGTATGGCTACACCTTC,CAISESGGGYGYTF,TRBJ1-2,-,14,-,TRBV10-3
TGTGCCAGAGCGGCGGAAAACACTGAAGCTTTCTTT,CARAAENTEAFF,TRBJ1-1,once,12,-,TRBV19
TGCGCCAGCAGCTTGGTTCCGGGGGAGAACACTGAAGCTTTCTTT,CASSLVPGENTEAFF,TRBJ1-1,-,15,-,TRBV5-1
TGCGCCAGCAGCCAAGTGGGACAGGGTATGTCTATGGACACTGAAGCTTTCTTT,CASSQVGQGMSMDTEAFF,TRBJ1-1,-,18,TRBD1,TRBV4-3